The source of this TCR beta chain is a study of T cells in Graves' hyperthyroidism and ophthalmopathy. Study summary: Peripheral blood draws took place at initial diagnosis, ahead of any treatment. Study results and caveats: Through a model of 13 V-J features, ophthalmopathy was separated from stable hyperthyroidism. It was a median around seven months before onset that the model predicted ophthalmopathy.

V was shortened by 2 bases and J by 6 bases, with 8 bases between the two germline ends. Germline CDR1 SGHAT, CDR2 FQNNGV. This CDR3 comprises 12 residues. Duration under 3 months, a NOSPECS grade of at least 4, and a Clinical Activity Score of at least 3 characterized the ophthalmopathy patients. This clonotype was seen many times. Its antigen is as yet unknown. Using RNA transcripts as the source, TCR beta CDR3 regions were amplified. First-round RT-PCR of the TCR CDR3 relied on the HTBI primer set. TCRdb redid the calling of the multiplex PCR reads with MiXCR, one entry per CDR3 protein. This sample has about 640,000 distinct CDR3 sequences, with about 15% found just once.

Sequences were obtained from blood. V is TRBV11-2 and J is TRBJ2-7, with D possibly TRBD1 on 6 matching bases. This clonotype was obtained from a woman between 45 and 60 years old with Graves' ophthalmopathy. The CDR3: CASSLQGLEQYF. CDR3 DNA: TGTGCCAGCAGCTTACAGGGGCTCGAGCAGTACTTC.